A selection of T cell receptor beta chains follows, all from one sample in a study of T-cell memory formation after mild COVID-19. MiXCR, applied by TCRdb to the 5' RACE reads, yields one record per CDR3 protein. The sample has 450,000 or so distinct CDR3 sequences; 20% to 25% are singletons. The sequenced sample was PBMCs or a T cell subset sorted from them (not recorded which). The origin of the receptors is an adult woman who had mild COVID-19 (a few samples of this study predate the infection). Cell type and time point are not known. Each CDR3 is given with its conserved first and last residue. The D gene is left open where the match is weak. Expanded clones get a size class; other rows say once, few or many, or leave the size out.

J gene: TRBJ1-4; V gene: TRBV7-2; D gene: NA; clone size: NA; CDR3 protein: CASSLERVGGEKLFF; CDR3 DNA: TGTGCCAGCAGCTTAGAAAGGGTTGGAGGAGAAAAACTGTTTTTT
J gene: TRBJ2-5; V gene: TRBV29-1; D gene: TRBD2; clone size: NA; CDR3 protein: CSVRGGKETQYF; CDR3 DNA: TGCAGCGTCCGGGGGGGGAAAGAGACCCAGTACTTC
J gene: TRBJ2-5; V gene: TRBV7-2; D gene: NA; clone size: NA; CDR3 protein: CASSQRWGVQETQYF; CDR3 DNA: TGTGCCAGCAGCCAGAGGTGGGGTGTTCAAGAGACCCAGTACTTC
J gene: TRBJ1-1; V gene: TRBV7-3; D gene: NA; clone size: few; CDR3 protein: CASSENGGSGTEAFF; CDR3 DNA: TGTGCCAGCAGCGAAAATGGGGGCTCGGGCACTGAAGCTTTCTTT
J gene: TRBJ2-5; V gene: TRBV25-1; D gene: NA; clone size: many; CDR3 protein: CASSGQVETQYF; CDR3 DNA: TGTGCCAGCAGTGGACAGGTGGAGACCCAGTACTTC
J gene: TRBJ1-4; V gene: TRBV4-2; D gene: NA; clone size: NA; CDR3 protein: CASSQERRGGSGEKLFF; CDR3 DNA: TGTGCCAGCAGCCAAGAACGCAGGGGAGGATCGGGTGAAAAACTGTTTTTT
J gene: TRBJ1-6; V gene: TRBV5-1; D gene: NA; clone size: NA; CDR3 protein: CASSQKDGRLHF; CDR3 DNA: TGCGCCAGCAGCCAGAAGGACGGTAGACTCCACTTT
J gene: TRBJ1-6; V gene: TRBV4-1; D gene: NA; clone size: few; CDR3 protein: CASSQDLRGGYNSPLHF; CDR3 DNA: TGCGCCAGCAGCCAAGACCTGAGGGGGGGATATAATTCACCCCTCCACTTT
J gene: TRBJ2-3; V gene: TRBV29-1; D gene: TRBD1; clone size: NA; CDR3 protein: CSGGQGTTDTQYF; CDR3 DNA: TGCAGCGGGGGACAGGGCACGACAGATACGCAGTATTTT
J gene: TRBJ2-7; V gene: TRBV7-8; D gene: NA; clone size: NA; CDR3 protein: CARSLPGRDYEQYF; CDR3 DNA: TGTGCCAGAAGCTTACCAGGACGCGACTACGAGCAGTACTTC
J gene: TRBJ2-7; V gene: TRBV7-6; D gene: TRBD2; clone size: NA; CDR3 protein: CASSLGTSTYEQYF; CDR3 DNA: TGTGCCAGCAGCCTCGGGACTAGCACCTACGAGCAGTACTTC
J gene: TRBJ2-3; V gene: TRBV18; D gene: TRBD2; clone size: few; CDR3 protein: CASSQTSGRATDTQYF; CDR3 DNA: TGTGCCAGCTCGCAAACTAGCGGGAGGGCCACAGATACGCAGTATTTT